This T cell receptor beta chain was identified in a study of control samples from healthy donors and cancer patients. The CDR3 runs 15 residues. The V end lost 0 bases, the J end lost 8 bases, and 16 bases lay between the germline ends. Germline CDR1 ENHRY, CDR2 SYGVKD. Sequencing was performed with immunoSEQ multiplex PCR; in TCRdb, only in-frame clones are kept and a portion is missing. The sample yields 90,000 to 110,000 clones, approximately 90% seen once. V is TRBV10-3 and J is TRBJ1-2; possible D gene TRBD1, 5 bases. The material sequenced was blood. The clonotype was recovered from a human donor in good health. The donor label of this sample is uncertain. In DNA form, the CDR3 reads TGTGCCATCAGTGAGTCGACCGGGGGGGGATTGGGCTACACCTTC. Translation: CAISESTGGGLGYTF.